This T cell receptor (beta chain) was profiled in a study of CD8+ T cells in alopecia areata. Study-wide points: Many of the expanded lesional clones endured in scalp and blood while on tofacitinib.

Investigators isolated RNA and reverse transcribed it into cDNA to act as the sequencing template. The repertoire was sequenced with immunoSEQ multiplex PCR; TCRdb's copy has only in-frame clones and lacks some. Here the sample spans around 100,000 clones, about 60% being singletons. Notes on this clone: Antigen unknown.

As for treatment: oral pan-JAK inhibitor, 5-10 mg twice daily. It was from alopecia areata patients that lesional scalp punch biopsies and peripheral blood were collected. Between the trimmed V and J ends, which lost 1 base and 0 bases, there was a span of 11 bases. Germline CDR1 is SGHNT and CDR2 is YENEEA. The CDR3 has 16 residues. Sequences were derived from CD8+ T cells sorted from blood, sampled at approximately week 60, from a patient treated with tofacitinib. The rearrangement joins TRBV11-3 to TRBJ2-3, with D unresolved. This TCR was sampled from a human donor with alopecia areata. For the CDR3, the DNA is TGTGCCAGCAGCTTAGGCCAGGCACCTAGCACAGATACGCAGTATTTT. Translated, it gives CASSLGQAPSTDTQYF. Looking up the rest from reference TRBV11-3 and TRBJ2-3 gives the full variable domain: EAGVVQSPRYKIIEKKQPVAFWCNPISGHNTLYWYLQNLGQGPELLIRYENEEAVDDSQLPKDRFSAERLKGVDSTLKIQPAELGDSAVYLCASSLGQAPSTDTQYFGPGTRLTVL.